This T cell receptor beta chain was recorded in a study of circulating CD8 cells and anti-PD-1 response in melanoma. Study-level information: Every 2 weeks, patients got 3 mg/kg nivolumab intravenously. Non-responders showed stable or progressive disease; responders showed complete or partial response.

CDR1 is MGHRA, CDR2 YSYEKL, per germline. The CDR3 length is 16 residues. V was clipped by 3 bases and J by 3 bases, with 17 bases between them. TCR libraries were prepared from approximately 15 ng of total RNA with the QIAseq Immune Repertoire TCR panel. Using its own MiXCR run on the reads, TCRdb lists one record per CDR3 protein. This sample carries 200 to 300 distinct CDR3 sequences, 2.5% to 3.5% of them seen once, and the ten largest clones take about 31%. From live CD3+CD8+TCRalphabeta+ cells, four PD-1 and/or TIGIT subsets were sorted. By share, this clonotype ranks as large. Antigen specificity is unknown. Study outcomes and limitations: Diversity ranked highest in DNEG and lowest in TIGIT subsets. The cohort mixed treatment-naive and previously treated patients.

The sample here was CD8+ T cells from PBMCs, taken at baseline or after one month of anti-PD-1 therapy (not recorded which). The chain combines TRBV4-1 with TRBJ2-5, with TRBD2 as a possible D gene (7 bases). The receptor's source is a human donor with melanoma. For the CDR3, the DNA is TGCGCCAGCAGCCATGTCCGGGGGGCTGGGGAAGAGACCCAGTACTTC. Encoded protein: CASSHVRGAGEETQYF.